The rows below give T cell receptor beta chains drawn from one sample of a study of T cell repertoires in cytomegalovirus infection. Each CDR3 protein gets one entry after TCRdb re-called the reads with MiXCR. Found here are some 400,000 distinct CDR3 sequences, about a sixth of them singletons; the top ten hold about 10%. The specimen sequenced was PBMCs. The source is a human donor in good health (CMV status not recorded). Some clones in this sample may be carry-over from other donors' samples. Both conserved end residues are part of each CDR3. The D gene is left open where the match is weak. The listing skips clone size in some rows; elsewhere it reads once, few, many or a size class.

few	TRBD2	17	TRBJ2-3	TRBV7-2	CASSRTSGGASGDTQYF	TGTGCCAGCAGCCGAACTAGCGGGGGGGCCTCGGGAGATACGCAGTATTTT
many	TRBD1	15	TRBJ2-1	TRBV7-2	CASSLATGAHNEQFF	TGTGCCAGCAGCTTAGCTACAGGGGCTCACAATGAGCAGTTCTTC
NA	NA	15	TRBJ2-3	TRBV9	CASSVGGASTDTQYF	TGTGCCAGCAGCGTAGGCGGGGCTAGCACAGATACGCAGTATTTT
NA	NA	13	TRBJ2-7	TRBV2	CASSEALPLEQYF	TGTGCCAGCAGTGAAGCACTCCCCCTCGAGCAGTACTTC
NA	TRBD1	17	TRBJ1-3	TRBV20-1	CSTSPGTGETPGNTIYF	TGCAGTACTAGCCCTGGGACAGGGGAAACCCCTGGAAACACCATATATTTT
many	TRBD1	15	TRBJ1-2	TRBV7-8	CASSSRRDSEYGYTF	TGTGCCAGCAGCTCACGGAGGGACAGCGAATATGGCTACACCTTC
many	TRBD1	14	TRBJ1-5	TRBV10-3	CAISRGQGNQPQHF	TGTGCCATCAGTAGGGGACAGGGCAATCAGCCCCAGCATTTT
many	NA	13	TRBJ2-1	TRBV7-2	CASSLVSLNEQFF	TGTGCCAGCAGCTTAGTTTCTCTCAATGAGCAGTTCTTC
many	NA	15	TRBJ2-2	TRBV7-2	CASSLVGLLTGELFF	TGTGCCAGCAGCTTAGTAGGACTCCTCACCGGGGAGCTGTTTTTT
many	TRBD1	14	TRBJ1-5	TRBV12-3/TRBV12-4	CASSHGTGVQPQHF	TGTGCCAGCAGCCACGGGACAGGGGTACAGCCCCAGCATTTT
few	TRBD2	17	TRBJ2-1	TRBV6-2/TRBV6-3	CASSRRRGTSGTGEQFF	TGTGCCAGCAGCCGGAGACGCGGGACTAGCGGGACGGGTGAGCAGTTCTTC
NA	TRBD1	15	TRBJ1-4	TRBV4-1	CASSQVTGGGEKLFF	TGCGCCAGCAGCCAAGTGACAGGGGGCGGTGAAAAACTGTTTTTT
NA	NA	12	TRBJ2-1	TRBV19	CASSKVRSGQFF	TGTGCCAGTAGTAAGGTCCGAAGCGGGCAGTTCTTC
few	TRBD1	13	TRBJ1-2	TRBV5-6	CASSFWQGAGYTF	TGTGCCAGCAGCTTCTGGCAGGGGGCTGGCTACACCTTC
NA	TRBD2	17	TRBJ2-7	TRBV6-2/TRBV6-3	CASSSTGRLAGAYEQYF	TGTGCCAGCAGTTCGACAGGGAGACTAGCGGGAGCCTACGAGCAGTACTTC
few	TRBD1	16	TRBJ2-2	TRBV7-9	CASSQPRDRPTGELFF	TGTGCCAGCAGCCAACCAAGGGACAGACCCACCGGGGAGCTGTTTTTT
NA	NA	15	TRBJ1-2	TRBV19	CASSLSTGTDYGYTF	TGTGCCAGTAGTCTGTCAACCGGAACGGACTATGGCTACACCTTC
few	TRBD2	15	TRBJ2-5	TRBV7-6	CASSLVGGGAETQYF	TGTGCCAGCAGCCTAGTCGGCGGGGGGGCGGAGACCCAGTACTTC
few	NA	11	TRBJ2-7	TRBV12-3/TRBV12-4	CASSTLGEQYF	TGTGCCAGCAGCACGCTTGGGGAGCAGTACTTC
many	NA	14	TRBJ2-7	TRBV7-2	CASSSSGGTYEQYF	TGTGCCAGCAGCTCGTCCGGCGGTACCTACGAGCAGTACTTC
few	NA	12	TRBJ2-7	TRBV28	CASSWASYEQYF	TGTGCCAGCAGTTGGGCCAGCTACGAGCAGTACTTC
few	NA	16	TRBJ2-3	TRBV10-3	CAISESKGIGTDTQYF	TGTGCCATCAGTGAGTCGAAAGGCATCGGCACAGATACGCAGTATTTT
NA	NA	13	TRBJ2-1	TRBV28	CASGGAGFYEQFF	TGTGCCAGTGGGGGGGCTGGGTTCTATGAGCAGTTCTTC
few	NA	15	TRBJ1-1	TRBV7-9	CASQGLSSGDTEAFF	TGTGCCAGCCAAGGTCTCAGTTCCGGGGACACTGAAGCTTTCTTT
few	TRBD1	15	TRBJ2-2	TRBV7-2	CASSRRQGATGELFF	TGTGCCAGCAGCCGCCGACAGGGGGCAACCGGGGAGCTGTTTTTT
few	NA	12	TRBJ2-7	TRBV29-1	CSTGGHSNEQYF	TGCAGTACCGGGGGACATTCAAACGAGCAGTACTTC
many	NA	13	TRBJ2-1	TRBV6-2/TRBV6-3	CASSSGRYNEQFF	TGTGCCAGCAGTTCCGGTCGTTACAATGAGCAGTTCTTC
many	TRBD1	14	TRBJ2-3	TRBV12-3/TRBV12-4	CASNLRGQGVSQYF	TGTGCCAGCAACCTAAGGGGACAGGGCGTTTCGCAGTATTTT
NA	TRBD1	19	TRBJ2-7	TRBV3-1	CASSQDPPLRDRVSYEQYF	TGTGCCAGCAGCCAAGACCCACCACTTCGGGACAGGGTATCCTACGAGCAGTACTTC
NA	TRBD1	14	TRBJ1-5	TRBV3-1	CASSLGQRSQPQHF	TGTGCCAGCAGCCTGGGACAGAGGAGTCAGCCCCAGCATTTT